This entry lists 9 T cell receptor beta chains sequenced from one sample in a study of shared T cell receptors in the human thymus. Produced via immunoSEQ multiplex PCR; TCRdb's table is partial and in-frame only. The table lists about 380,000 clones, 85% to 95% of them singletons. The material sequenced was thymocytes. Source of these receptors: a human donor.

The chain is built from TRBV4-1 and TRBJ2-1, with a tentative D call TRBD2 (7 bases). Germline loops: CDR1 MGHRA, CDR2 YSYEKL. V lost 2 bases, J lost 4 bases, and 24 bases lay in between. This CDR3 spans 19 amino acids. The CDR3 loop is CASSQTSDRGGPPYNEQFF. The CDR3, as DNA: TGCGCCAGCAGCCAAACCTCCGATAGGGGGGGTCCTCCTTACAATGAGCAGTTCTTC.

The chain combines TRBV15 with TRBJ2-1, with 10 bases lining up with TRBD2. Germline lookup yields CDR1 LNHNV and CDR2 YYDKDF (reference sequence). The junction had 9 bases not matched to a gene; V was cut back by 7 bases and J by 3 bases. The CDR3 sequence is 16 residues long. This chain's CDR3 is CATNSGRTSGYNEQFF. CDR3 DNA: TGTGCCACCAACTCAGGTAGGACTAGCGGCTACAATGAGCAGTTCTTC.

The chain couples TRBV6-6 to TRBJ2-7; 10 bases align to TRBD2. The CDR3 is 16 amino acids. The junction had 6 bases not matched to a gene; V was cut back by 2 bases and J by 2 bases. Germline V gene sequence: CDR1 MNHNY, CDR2 SVGAGI (reference sequence). CDR3 protein: CASSYTTSGIPYEQYF. The CDR3 DNA is TGTGCCAGCAGTTACACAACTAGCGGGATACCCTACGAGCAGTACTTC.

Only one count was recorded for this clone. The chain joins TRBV9 to TRBJ1-2; 7 bases align to TRBD1. V gave up 0 bases and J gave up 6 bases; unmatched junction bases: 11. Germline CDR1 reads SGDLS; CDR2 reads YYNGEE. The CDR3 is 16 residues long. The CDR3 loop reads CASSVACTGEVNGYTF. CDR3 bases: TGTGCCAGCAGCGTAGCGTGTACAGGGGAGGTGAATGGCTACACCTTC.

The chain employs TRBV4-1 and TRBJ2-3, with unresolved D. Between the trimmed V and J ends, which lost 0 bases and 6 bases, there was a span of 22 bases. This CDR3 contains 18 residues. Looked up from germline, CDR1 is MGHRA and CDR2 is YSYEKL. The CDR3 region has the DNA TGCGCCAGCAGCCAAGAATCCCCGCCCGGGCCCAACTTTGATACGCAGTATTTT. Translation: CASSQESPPGPNFDTQYF.

The chain has TRBV14 and TRBJ1-3; the D gene is possibly TRBD1 (5 bases). The germline V gene has CDR1 SGHDN and CDR2 FVKESK. The germline V and J ends were trimmed by 4 bases and 1 base, with 29 bases remaining between them. This CDR3 contains 21 residues. CDR3 in DNA: TGTGCCAGCAGCCCCGCATTTCTTAGTGGGACCGCCACCCTTTCTGGAAACACCATATATTTT. It encodes CASSPAFLSGTATLSGNTIYF.

This clone was seen only once. One end of the junction fails to match germline, which may point to a read error. The J gene is TRBJ2-7, the V gene TRBV27; 7 bases line up with TRBD1. The CDR3 has 16 residues. CDR1 MNHEY and CDR2 SMNVEV come from the germline V gene (reference sequence). The CDR3 sequence: CASSLSTGTVSFEQYF. In nucleotides, the CDR3 is TGTGCCAGCAGTTTATCTACCGGGACAGTCTCCTTCGAGCAGTACTTC.

The genes are TRBV6-4 and TRBJ2-2; the D call may be TRBD1 or TRBD2 (6 bases each). Germline V gene lookup returns CDR1 MRHNA and CDR2 SNTAGT. There are 15 residues in the CDR3. Trimming cost V 2 bases and J 1 base, with 8 bases left between them. The CDR3 loop is CASSDGGQNTGELFF. The CDR3 region has the DNA TGTGCCAGCAGTGACGGGGGGCAGAACACCGGGGAGCTGTTTTTT.

The chain recombines TRBV10-3 with TRBJ1-1; TRBD1 matches at 8 bases. Germline values: CDR1 ENHRY, CDR2 SYGVKD. The CDR3 covers 15 residues. V gave up 6 bases and J gave up 0 bases; unmatched junction bases: 6. Here the CDR3 DNA reads TGTGCCATCAGGTCTCACAGGGGGTTGAACACTGAAGCTTTCTTT. Translation gives CAIRSHRGLNTEAFF.